The T cell receptor (beta chain) under discussion was sequenced for a study of T cell responses to AZD1222 COVID-19 vaccine (dated by TCRdb to about 2021). Background on the whole study: TCR sequencing covered 233 trial participants: 200 to 220 given two doses of AZD1222 and around 25 given two doses of MenACWY control vaccine. Enrollment into the trials was organized by age into subgroups of 18-55, 56-69 and 70-plus years, and those subgroups contained approximately 160, 26 and 62 TCR-sequenced participants, respectively.

What the authors observed across the whole study: Because no samples from the day 14 peak response were available, repertoires could be characterized only after the peak T cell response. Most participants were white British and females outnumbered males, and the authors suggested that clonal diversity may have been underestimated. Vaccine-associated CD4 TCRs spanned the whole spike protein, with dominant responses in regions 160-218 and 743-854. Epitopes outside the regions mutated in the B.1.351 and B.1.1.7 variants were reportedly recognized by nearly half of the unique spike-specific TCRs. Conclusions about previously exposed vaccinees were limited because only a handful of AZD1222 recipients were SARS-CoV-2 seropositive at baseline. After two AZD1222 doses, both the breadth and the depth of spike-specific TCRs were significantly higher than at day 0 and than in MenACWY recipients. In the small 56-69-year group, the increase in depth fell short of significance, most likely because of low power.

The CDR3 regions of human TCRbeta chains were analyzed by immunosequencing. Per the authors' processing: Repertoire TCRs were matched against a reference library of SARS-CoV-2-specific TCRs generated with the MIRA antigen-specificity platform. Breadth was defined as the fraction of unique TCRs that were SARS-CoV-2-associated. Depth was defined as the fraction of total T cells that were SARS-CoV-2-associated. Using the MIRA data, each spike-specific TCR was assigned both to the spike region to which the TCR was reactive and to a CD4 or CD8 class. Log10-transformed breadth and depth values were compared by one-way ANOVA with Sidak's multiple comparisons tests. The source is immuneACCESS, and TCRdb retained only in-frame sequences with V and J called. Part of the clones is not carried over; for the studies checked, unresolved V genes explain less than half of this, and the remainder is unexplained. Clonal size and the V and J genes are those of that table, whereas D and trimming came from the DNA. Here the sample has roughly 150,000 clones; about 91% occur a single time. The top ten constitute 3% to 4% of the sample.

In the paper's terms, the time point label means: baseline before first vaccination. The treatment or condition label, as the study defines it: meningococcal conjugate vaccine given as trial control. The vaccinee samples were drawn from two UK trials, COV001 and COV002, one of which was a single-blind randomized controlled phase 2/3 trial testing AZD1222 (ChAdOx1 nCoV-19) in healthy adults. For TCRbeta chain sequencing, PBMC samples were collected from trial participants at day 0 and at day 28 after the second dose. Trimming leaves V shorter by 5 bases and J shorter by 10 bases, with the junction holding 8 bases beyond the gene matches. CDR1 is given as SGHNT and CDR2 as YENEEA, both from the germline V gene. Counted from cysteine to phenylalanine, this CDR3 has 14 amino acids. Solely the CDR3 DNA is kept, with 42 bases framed from the first base. Regarding this clone: The antigen it binds to is not known. No much larger clonotype is one base removed from it; base qualities were not supplied.

This TCR was sampled from an adult in good health. The chain links TRBV11-3 with TRBJ1-6; 7 junctional bases match TRBD1. The sequencing here drew on peripheral blood, taken on day 0 of MenACWY control vaccination. The DNA sequence reads TGTGCCAGCAGCGCCCGGGACAGTTCCTCACCCCTCCACTTT. It encodes CASSARDSSSPLHF.